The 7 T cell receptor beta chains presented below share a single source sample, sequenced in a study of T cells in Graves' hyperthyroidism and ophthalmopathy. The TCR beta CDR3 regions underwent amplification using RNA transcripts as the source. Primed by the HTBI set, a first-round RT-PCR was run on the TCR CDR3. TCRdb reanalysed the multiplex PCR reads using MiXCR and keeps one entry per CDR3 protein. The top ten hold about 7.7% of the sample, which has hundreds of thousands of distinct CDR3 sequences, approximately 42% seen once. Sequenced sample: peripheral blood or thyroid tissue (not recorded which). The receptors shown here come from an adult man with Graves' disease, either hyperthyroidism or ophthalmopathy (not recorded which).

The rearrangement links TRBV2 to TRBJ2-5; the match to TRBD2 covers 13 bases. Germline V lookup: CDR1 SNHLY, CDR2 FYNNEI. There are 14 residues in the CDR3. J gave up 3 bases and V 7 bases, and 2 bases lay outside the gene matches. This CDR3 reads CASKTSGRKETQYF. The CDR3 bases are TGTGCCAGCAAGACTAGCGGGAGGAAAGAGACCCAGTACTTC.

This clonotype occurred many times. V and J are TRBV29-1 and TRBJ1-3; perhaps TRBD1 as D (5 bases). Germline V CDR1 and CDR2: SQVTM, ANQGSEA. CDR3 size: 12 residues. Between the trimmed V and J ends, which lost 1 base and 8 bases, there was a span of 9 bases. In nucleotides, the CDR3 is TGCAGCGTTGAAGTGGGGGGGTACACCATATATTTT. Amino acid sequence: CSVEVGGYTIYF.

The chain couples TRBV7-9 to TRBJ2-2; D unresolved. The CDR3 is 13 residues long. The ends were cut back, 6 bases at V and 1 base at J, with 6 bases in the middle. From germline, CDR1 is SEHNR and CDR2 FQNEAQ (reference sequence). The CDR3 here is CASRQQNTGELFF. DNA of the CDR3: TGTGCCAGCAGACAGCAGAACACCGGGGAGCTGTTTTTT. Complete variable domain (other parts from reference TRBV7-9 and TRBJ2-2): DTGVSQNPRHKITKRGQNVTFRCDPISEHNRLYWYRQTLGQGPEFLTYFQNEAQLEKSRLLSDRFSAERPKGSFSTLEIQRTEQGDSAMYLCASRQQNTGELFFGEGSRLTVL.

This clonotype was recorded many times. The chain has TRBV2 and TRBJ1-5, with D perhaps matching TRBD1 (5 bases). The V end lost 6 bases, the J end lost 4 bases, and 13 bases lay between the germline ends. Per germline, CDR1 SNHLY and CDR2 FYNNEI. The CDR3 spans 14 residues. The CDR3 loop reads CASRSGTANQPQHF. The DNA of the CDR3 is TGTGCCAGCAGGTCCGGGACGGCAAATCAGCCCCAGCATTTT.

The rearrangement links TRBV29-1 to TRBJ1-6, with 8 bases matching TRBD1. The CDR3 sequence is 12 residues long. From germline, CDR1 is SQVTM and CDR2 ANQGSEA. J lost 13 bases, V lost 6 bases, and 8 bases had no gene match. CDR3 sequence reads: CSVGQGLGPLHF. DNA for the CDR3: TGCAGCGTCGGACAGGGTCTAGGGCCCCTCCACTTT.

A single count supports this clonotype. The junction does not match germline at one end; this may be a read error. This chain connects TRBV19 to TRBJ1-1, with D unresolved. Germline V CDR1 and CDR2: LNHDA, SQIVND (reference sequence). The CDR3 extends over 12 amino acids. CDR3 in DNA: TGTGCCAGTAGTAGTGAGGTCCCGGAGGCTTCCTTT. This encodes CASSSEVPEASF.

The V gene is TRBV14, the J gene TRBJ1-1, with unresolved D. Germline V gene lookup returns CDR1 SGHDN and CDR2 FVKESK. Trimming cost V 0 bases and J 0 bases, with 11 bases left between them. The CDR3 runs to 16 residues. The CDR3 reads CASSQDHGQMNTEAFF. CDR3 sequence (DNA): TGTGCCAGCAGCCAAGATCATGGCCAGATGAACACTGAAGCTTTCTTT.